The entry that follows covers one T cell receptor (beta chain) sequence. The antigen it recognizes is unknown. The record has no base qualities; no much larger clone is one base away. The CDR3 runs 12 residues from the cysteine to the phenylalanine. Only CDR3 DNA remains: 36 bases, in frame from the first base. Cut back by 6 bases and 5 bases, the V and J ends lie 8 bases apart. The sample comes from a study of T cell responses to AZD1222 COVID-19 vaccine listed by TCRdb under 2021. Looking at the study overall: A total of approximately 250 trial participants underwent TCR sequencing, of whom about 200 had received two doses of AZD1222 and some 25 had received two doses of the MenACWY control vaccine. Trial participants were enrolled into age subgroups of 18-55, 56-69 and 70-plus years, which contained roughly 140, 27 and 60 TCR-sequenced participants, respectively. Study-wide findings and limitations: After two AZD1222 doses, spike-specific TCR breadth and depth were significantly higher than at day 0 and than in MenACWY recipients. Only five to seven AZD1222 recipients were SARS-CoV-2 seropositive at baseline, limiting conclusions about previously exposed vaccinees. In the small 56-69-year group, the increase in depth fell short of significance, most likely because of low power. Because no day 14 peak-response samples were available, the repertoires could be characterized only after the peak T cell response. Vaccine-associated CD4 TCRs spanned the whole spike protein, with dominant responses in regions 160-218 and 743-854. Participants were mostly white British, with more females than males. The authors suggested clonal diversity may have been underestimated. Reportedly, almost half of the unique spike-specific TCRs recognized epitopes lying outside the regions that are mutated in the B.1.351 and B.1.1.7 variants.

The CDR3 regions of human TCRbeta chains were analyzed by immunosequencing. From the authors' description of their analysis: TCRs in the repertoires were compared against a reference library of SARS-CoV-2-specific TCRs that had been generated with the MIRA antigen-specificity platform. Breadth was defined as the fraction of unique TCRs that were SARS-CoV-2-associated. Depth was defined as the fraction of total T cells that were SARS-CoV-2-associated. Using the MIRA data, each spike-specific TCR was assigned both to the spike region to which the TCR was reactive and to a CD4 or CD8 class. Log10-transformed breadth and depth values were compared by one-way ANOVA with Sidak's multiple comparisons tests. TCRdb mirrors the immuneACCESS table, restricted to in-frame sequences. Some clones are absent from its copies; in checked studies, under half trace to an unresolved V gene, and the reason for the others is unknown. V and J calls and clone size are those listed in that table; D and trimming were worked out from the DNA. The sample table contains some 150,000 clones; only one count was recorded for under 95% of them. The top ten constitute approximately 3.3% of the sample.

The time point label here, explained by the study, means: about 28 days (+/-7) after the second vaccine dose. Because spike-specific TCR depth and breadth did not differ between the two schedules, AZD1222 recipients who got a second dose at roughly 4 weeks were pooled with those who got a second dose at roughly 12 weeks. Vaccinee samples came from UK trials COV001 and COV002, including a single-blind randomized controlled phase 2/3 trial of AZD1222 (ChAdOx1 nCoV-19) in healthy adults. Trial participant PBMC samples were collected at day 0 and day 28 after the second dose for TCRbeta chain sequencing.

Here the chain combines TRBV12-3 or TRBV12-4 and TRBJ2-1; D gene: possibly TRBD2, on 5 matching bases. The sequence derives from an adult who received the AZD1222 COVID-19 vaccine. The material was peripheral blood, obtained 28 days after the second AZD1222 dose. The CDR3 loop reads CASSLGDNEQFF. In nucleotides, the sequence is TGTGCCAGCAGCCTGGGAGACAATGAGCAGTTCTTC.